This TCR beta chain comes out of a study of shared clonotypes between healthy human individuals. Libraries were prepared by immunoSEQ multiplex PCR; TCRdb keeps only in-frame clonotypes and omits some of them. The repertoire includes about 690,000 clones, about 90% of them detected once, and 34% sits in the top ten. Looked up from germline, CDR1 is GTSNPN and CDR2 is SVGIG (reference sequence). This CDR3 spans 11 amino acids. Study observations and caveats: Compared with clonotypes that all four donors shared, non-shared clonotypes had lower generation probabilities.

A word on this clone: Antigen unknown. The germline gene is not matched at one end of the junction; a read error may be the cause.

The source of this sequence is a man aged 18 to 30 in good health. Some clones in this sample may be carry-over from other donors' samples. What was sequenced was memory CD8+ T cells from PBMCs. Subset noted: CD45RO+ cells pooled with CCR7-negative TemRA cells. The chain is built from TRBV30 and TRBJ2-1; D not resolved. CDR3 coding DNA: TGTGCCTGGAGTGACAACACCGAGCCGTTCTTC. Residues: CAWSDNTEPFF.